Here is one T cell receptor (beta chain) with its context. The antigen remains unidentified. Sequencing was performed with immunoSEQ multiplex PCR; in TCRdb, only in-frame clones are kept and a portion is missing. The sample holds 37,000 or so clones, roughly 90% seen once. This entry belongs to a study of graft-versus-host responses after intestinal transplantation. Looking at the study overall: All recipients were transplanted with multivisceral, liver-intestinal, or isolated intestinal grafts. All recipients were given anti-thymocyte globulin induction, and tacrolimus and steroids were then administered for about three years. The study, taken as a whole, reports: Individuals who had graft-donor T cell macrochimerism had allografts that showed high graft-versus-host to host-versus-graft clonal ratios.

Graft samples were processed, releasing intraepithelial and lamina propria lymphocytes. The CDR3 has 14 amino acids. Germline CDR1 reads SGHAT; CDR2 reads FQNNGV. Deletions cut 4 bases from V and 1 base from J, with 10 bases between. This clonotype originated in a human patient who received an intestinal transplant, so some T cells may come from the graft donor. The rearrangement links TRBV11-2 to TRBJ1-1, with D possibly TRBD1 on 6 matching bases. The specimen was ileum tissue, collected around seven months after intestinal transplant. The CDR3 is CASSSWTANTEAFF. The CDR3 DNA sequence: TGTGCCAGCAGCTCCTGGACAGCGAACACTGAAGCTTTCTTT.